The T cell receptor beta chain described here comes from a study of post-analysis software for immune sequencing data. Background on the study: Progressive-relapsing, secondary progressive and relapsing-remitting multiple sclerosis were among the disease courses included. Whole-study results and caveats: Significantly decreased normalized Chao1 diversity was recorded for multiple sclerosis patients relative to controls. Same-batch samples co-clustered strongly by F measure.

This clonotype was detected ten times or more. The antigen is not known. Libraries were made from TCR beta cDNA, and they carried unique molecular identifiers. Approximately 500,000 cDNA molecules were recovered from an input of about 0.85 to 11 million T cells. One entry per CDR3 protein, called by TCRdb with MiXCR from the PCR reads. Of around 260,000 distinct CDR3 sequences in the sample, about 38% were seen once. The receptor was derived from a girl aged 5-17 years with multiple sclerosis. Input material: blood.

The CDR3, as DNA: TGTGCCAGCAGCTTTTCTCCTACAGATACGCAGTATTTT. Amino acid sequence: CASSFSPTDTQYF. The chain recombines TRBV5-5 with TRBJ2-3, with D unresolved. This CDR3 region has 13 residues. The ends were cut back, 2 bases at V and 3 bases at J, with 7 bases in the middle. Germline V gives CDR1 SGHKS, CDR2 YYEKEE (reference sequence). The full variable domain, in which reference TRBV5-5 and TRBJ2-3 provide the parts outside the CDR3, is DAGVTQSPTHLIKTRGQQVTLRCSPISGHKSVSWYQQVLGQGPQFIFQYYEKEERGRGNFPDRFSARQFPNYSSELNVNALLLGDSALYLCASSFSPTDTQYFGPGTRLTVL.